This T cell receptor (beta chain) was sequenced during a study of blood T cell repertoires in COVID-19. Overall study: Acute and convalescent COVID-19 specimens originated in the United States, Italy and Spain. T cells, B-cell-depleted T cells, or PBMCs provided the cDNA or gDNA that served as material.

V shed 3 bases and J 12 bases; nucleotides not matched to a gene: 19. The CDR3 extends over 17 amino acids. The germline V gene encodes CDR1 LNHDA and CDR2 SQIVND (reference sequence). Methods used by the authors: By means of reference gene primer amplification, nucleated cell counts were estimated. The method was immunoSEQ multiplex PCR; TCRdb's version includes in-frame clones alone and lacks a portion of them. V and J calls and clone size are as listed in that table; D and trimming were resolved from the DNA. This table has just under 150,000 clones, more than 80% appearing once. Sequenced: peripheral blood. This rearrangement joins TRBV19 to TRBJ2-1; TRBD2 matches at 8 bases. This TCR came from a human donor in a cohort sampled during active COVID-19. The CDR3 is CASSITPSSSGDRGQFF. The CDR3 coding sequence is TGTGCCAGTAGTATTACCCCTTCAAGTAGCGGGGATAGGGGGCAGTTCTTC.